This entry concerns a single T cell receptor beta chain. This CDR3 is 12 amino acids long. Germline V gene sequence: CDR1 WSHSY, CDR2 SAAADI. Trimming left V 7 bases short and J 5 bases short, with 9 bases between. Genomic DNA served as template for TCR beta VDJ and CDR3 profiling. TCRdb reprocessed the reads with MiXCR, giving one entry per CDR3 protein. The sample lists around 200,000 distinct CDR3 sequences; around half were seen once. This sample was included in a study of CD8+CD57+ T cells in acquired aplastic anemia. Only patients with CD8+CD57+ cell expansion on flow cytometry were chosen for sequencing.

The chain links TRBV10-2 to TRBJ2-1; D is uncertain. The material sequenced was sorted CD4+, CD8+, or CD8+CD57+ T cells (not recorded which) from PBMCs. The sequence was obtained from a human donor with aplastic anemia. This CDR3 is CASKDLNNEQFF. The CDR3 DNA reads as TGCGCCAGCAAGGACCTAAACAATGAGCAGTTCTTC.